Described below is a single T cell receptor (beta chain) sequence and its context. Its target is not known. TCRdb's copy holds only in-frame clones and misses some; the assay was immunoSEQ multiplex PCR. Among 200,000 to 250,000 clones listed, 88% were seen once. The length of the CDR3 is 14 residues. Per germline, CDR1 LNHNV and CDR2 YYDKDF (reference sequence). V shed 1 base and J shed 2 bases, with 8 bases lying between them. This sample was taken from a study of cytomegalovirus exposure and HLA in healthy donors. Study-wide results and limits: Specificity of three CMV-associated chains for CMV antigens was verified in vitro. Most TCR sequences were seen very rarely across donors, but some public TCRs occurred in many. It was approximately 150 TCR beta chains that were listed as cytomegalovirus-associated.

Material: PBMCs. This receptor was identified in a woman aged 18-29 years in good health and CMV-seronegative. This chain links TRBV15 with TRBJ1-1; D is undetermined. CDR3 DNA: TGTGCCACCAGCAGAGGGTCTCTAAACACTGAAGCTTTCTTT. Translated, it gives CATSRGSLNTEAFF.